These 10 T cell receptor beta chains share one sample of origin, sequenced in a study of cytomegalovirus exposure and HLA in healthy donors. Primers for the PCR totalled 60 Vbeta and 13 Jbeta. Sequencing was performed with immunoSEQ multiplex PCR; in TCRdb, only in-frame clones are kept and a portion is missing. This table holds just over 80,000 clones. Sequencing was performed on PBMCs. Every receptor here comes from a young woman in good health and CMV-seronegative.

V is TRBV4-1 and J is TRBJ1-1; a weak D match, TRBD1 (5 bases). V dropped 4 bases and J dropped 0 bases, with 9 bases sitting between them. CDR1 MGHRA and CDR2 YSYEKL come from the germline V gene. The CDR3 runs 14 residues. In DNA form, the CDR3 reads TGCGCCAGCAGCCCAGGGATTTTGAACACTGAAGCTTTCTTT. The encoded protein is CASSPGILNTEAFF.

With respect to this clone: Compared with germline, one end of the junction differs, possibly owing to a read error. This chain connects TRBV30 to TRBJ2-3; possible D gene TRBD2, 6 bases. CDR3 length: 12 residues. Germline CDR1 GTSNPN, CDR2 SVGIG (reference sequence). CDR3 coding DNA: TGTGCCTGGATTAGCGGCACAGATAAGCAGTATTTT. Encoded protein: CAWISGTDKQYF.

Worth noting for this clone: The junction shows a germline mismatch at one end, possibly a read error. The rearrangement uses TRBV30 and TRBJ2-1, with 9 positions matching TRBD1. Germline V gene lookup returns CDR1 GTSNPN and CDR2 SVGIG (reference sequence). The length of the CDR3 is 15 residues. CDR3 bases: TGTGCCTGGAGTGGGGGACAGGGCTCCGACAATGAGCAGTTCTTC. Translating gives CAWSGGQGSDNEQFF. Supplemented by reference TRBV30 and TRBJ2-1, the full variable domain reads SQTIHQWPATLVQPVGSPLSLECTVEGTSNPNLYWYRQAAGRGLQLLFYSVGIGQISSEVPQNLSASRPQDRQFILSSKKLLLSDSGFYLCAWSGGQGSDNEQFFGPGTRLTVL.

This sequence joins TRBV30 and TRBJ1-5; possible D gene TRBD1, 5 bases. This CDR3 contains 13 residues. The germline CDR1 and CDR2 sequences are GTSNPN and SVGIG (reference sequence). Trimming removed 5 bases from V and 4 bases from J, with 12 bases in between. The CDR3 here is CAWAGGVNQPQHF. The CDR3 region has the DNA TGTGCCTGGGCCGGGGGGGTAAATCAGCCCCAGCATTTT.

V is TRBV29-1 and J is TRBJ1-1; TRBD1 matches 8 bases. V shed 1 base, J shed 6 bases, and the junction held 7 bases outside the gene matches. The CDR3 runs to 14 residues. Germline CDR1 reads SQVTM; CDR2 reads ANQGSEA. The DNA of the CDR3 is TGCAGCGTTGAAGCCAGGGGGCAAGATCCTGAAGCTTTCTTT. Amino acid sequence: CSVEARGQDPEAFF.

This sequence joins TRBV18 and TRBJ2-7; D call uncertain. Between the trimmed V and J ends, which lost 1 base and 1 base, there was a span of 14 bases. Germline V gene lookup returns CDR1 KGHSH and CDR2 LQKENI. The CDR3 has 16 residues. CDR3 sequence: CASSPRKADLSYEQYF. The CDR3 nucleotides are TGTGCCAGCTCACCACGAAAGGCGGATCTTTCCTACGAGCAGTACTTC.

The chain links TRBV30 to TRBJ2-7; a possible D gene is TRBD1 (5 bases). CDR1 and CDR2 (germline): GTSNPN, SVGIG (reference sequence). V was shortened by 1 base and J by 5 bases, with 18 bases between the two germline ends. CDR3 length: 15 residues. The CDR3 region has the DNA TGTGCCTGGAGTGGCAGGGCCCCCACAGTGGACGAGCAGTACTTC. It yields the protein CAWSGRAPTVDEQYF.

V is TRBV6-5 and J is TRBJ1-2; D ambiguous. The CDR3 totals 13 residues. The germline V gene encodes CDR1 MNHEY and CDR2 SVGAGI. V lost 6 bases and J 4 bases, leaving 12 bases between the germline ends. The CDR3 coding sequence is TGTGCCAGCAGCAATAAGGCAGGCTATGGCTACACCTTC. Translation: CASSNKAGYGYTF.

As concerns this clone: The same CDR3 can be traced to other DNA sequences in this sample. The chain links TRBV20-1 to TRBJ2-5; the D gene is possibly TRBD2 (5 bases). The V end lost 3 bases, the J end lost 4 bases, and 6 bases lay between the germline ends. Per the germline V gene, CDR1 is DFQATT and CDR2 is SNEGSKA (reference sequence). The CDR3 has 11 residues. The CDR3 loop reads CSARAGETQYF. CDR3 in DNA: TGCAGTGCTAGGGCGGGAGAGACCCAGTACTTC.

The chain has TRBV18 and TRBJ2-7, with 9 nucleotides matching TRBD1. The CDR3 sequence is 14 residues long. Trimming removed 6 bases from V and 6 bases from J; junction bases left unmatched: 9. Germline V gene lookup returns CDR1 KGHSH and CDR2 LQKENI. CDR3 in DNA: TGTGCCAGCTCTACAACGGGACAGGGTACCGAGCAGTACTTC. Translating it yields CASSTTGQGTEQYF.